Listed here are 10 T cell receptor beta chains from one sample, sequenced in a study of PD-1 blockade in mismatch repair-deficient tumors. Here immunoSEQ multiplex PCR was the method, and the copy in TCRdb shows in-frame clones only, minus some. This sample carries tens of thousands of clones, 81% of them seen once, and the ten largest clones take roughly 2.8%. The sequenced sample was peripheral blood, obtained 12 weeks after starting pembrolizumab. The receptor source for this set is an adult with mismatch repair-deficient cancer.

This chain joins TRBV2 and TRBJ1-1; 8 nucleotides match TRBD1. Germline lookup yields CDR1 SNHLY and CDR2 FYNNEI. This CDR3 is built from 15 residues. V shed 7 bases and J 1 base; nucleotides not matched to a gene: 8. DNA for the CDR3: TGTGCCAGCAAGGTCGAAGACAGGGGGAACACTGAAGCTTTCTTT. Translated: CASKVEDRGNTEAFF.

The V call is TRBV5-1, the J call TRBJ1-4; D is unclear. The V gene's germline CDR1 is SGHRS and CDR2 YFSETQ. The V and J ends lost 2 bases and 8 bases respectively, with 16 bases between them. The CDR3 loop spans 15 amino acids. This CDR3 is CASSLQPTEAEKLFF. The CDR3 coding sequence is TGCGCCAGCAGCTTACAACCGACGGAGGCCGAAAAACTGTTTTTT.

This clone was picked up a small number of times. The chain employs TRBV15 and TRBJ2-5; 12 bases agree with TRBD2. Unmatched junction bases numbered 3, after V lost 5 bases and J lost 5 bases. Germline V gene lookup returns CDR1 LNHNV and CDR2 YYDKDF (reference sequence). The CDR3 sequence is 14 residues long. The CDR3 sequence is CATSVTSGRETQYF. CDR3 bases: TGTGCCACCAGCGTCACTAGCGGGAGGGAGACCCAGTACTTC.

This chain links TRBV7-9 with TRBJ1-2; D is unclear. CDR1 and CDR2 (germline): SEHNR, FQNEAQ (reference sequence). Trimming stripped 0 bases from V and 8 bases from J, with 10 bases between. CDR3 length: 13 amino acids. As DNA, the CDR3 is TGTGCCAGCAGCTTAGCGGCGGGTAGAGGCTACACCTTC. It codes for CASSLAAGRGYTF.

The rearrangement joins TRBV7-3 to TRBJ2-1, with D possibly matching TRBD2 (5 bases). CDR3 size: 15 residues. Looked up from germline, CDR1 is SGHTA and CDR2 is FQGTGA. The germline V and J ends were trimmed by 2 bases and 7 bases, with 15 bases remaining between them. As DNA, the CDR3 is TGTGCCAGCAGCTTACAACCGGGAAATCTGAATGAGCAGTTCTTC. Amino acid sequence: CASSLQPGNLNEQFF.

This clone occurred once. V usage is TRBV23-1 and J usage is TRBJ2-7, with a possible D match to TRBD1 (7 bases). TRBV23-1 is recorded as an ORF, its role being uncertain. V was shortened by 2 bases and J by 6 bases, with 8 bases between the two germline ends. The CDR3 loop spans 12 amino acids. The CDR3 DNA follows: TGCGCCAGCAGTCAACAGGGGGGCGAGCAGTACTTC. The encoded protein is CASSQQGGEQYF.

This clone has more than one count but fewer than ten. This rearrangement joins TRBV29-1 to TRBJ1-2; D remains unclear. V dropped 6 bases and J dropped 4 bases, with 15 bases sitting between them. This CDR3 is built from 13 residues. Per germline, CDR1 SQVTM and CDR2 ANQGSEA. The CDR3 sequence: CSVTAPDGYGYTF. DNA of the CDR3: TGCAGCGTGACCGCCCCCGATGGCTATGGCTACACCTTC.

The gene calls are TRBV11-1 and TRBJ2-5, with TRBD1 identical over 7 bases. The germline CDR1 and CDR2 sequences are SGHAT and FQDESV (reference sequence). This CDR3 spans 16 amino acids. Losses at the gene ends were 2 bases for V and 2 bases for J; bases not matched to a gene: 8. CDR3 sequence (DNA): TGTGCCAGCAGCTTAAATACCGGGACAGCACAAGAGACCCAGTACTTC. This encodes CASSLNTGTAQETQYF.

V gene TRBV6-4 combines with J gene TRBJ2-2; D may be TRBD2 (5 bases). The CDR3 extends over 14 amino acids. With 7 bases removed from V and 1 base from J, the gap between germline ends came to 10 bases. Germline CDR1 and CDR2: MRHNA and SNTAGT. The CDR3 here is CASKAGMNTGELFF. The CDR3 DNA is TGTGCCAGCAAGGCCGGGATGAACACCGGGGAGCTGTTTTTT.

This chain uses TRBV19 with TRBJ2-3; D not resolved. There are 12 residues in the CDR3. The V end was cut by 5 bases, the J end by 10 bases, with 13 bases between. CDR1 and CDR2 (germline): LNHDA, SQIVND (reference sequence). The CDR3 DNA is TGTGCCAGTAGTTTGGACGGTCCGCCGCAGTATTTT. Its translation: CASSLDGPPQYF.